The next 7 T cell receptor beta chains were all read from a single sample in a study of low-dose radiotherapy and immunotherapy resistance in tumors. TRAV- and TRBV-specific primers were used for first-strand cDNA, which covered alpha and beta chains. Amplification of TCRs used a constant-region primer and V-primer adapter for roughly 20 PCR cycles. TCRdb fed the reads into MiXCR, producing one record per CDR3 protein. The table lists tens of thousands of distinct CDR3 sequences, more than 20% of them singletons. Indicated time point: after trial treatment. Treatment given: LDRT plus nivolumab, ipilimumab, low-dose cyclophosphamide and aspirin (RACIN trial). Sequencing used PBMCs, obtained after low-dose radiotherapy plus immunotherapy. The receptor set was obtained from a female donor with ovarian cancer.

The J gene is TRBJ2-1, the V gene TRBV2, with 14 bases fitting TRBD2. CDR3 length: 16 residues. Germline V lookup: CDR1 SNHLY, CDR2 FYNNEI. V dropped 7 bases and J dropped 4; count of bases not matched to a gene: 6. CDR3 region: CASTQGLAGGYNEQFF. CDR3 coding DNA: TGTGCCAGCACCCAAGGACTAGCGGGAGGATACAATGAGCAGTTCTTC.

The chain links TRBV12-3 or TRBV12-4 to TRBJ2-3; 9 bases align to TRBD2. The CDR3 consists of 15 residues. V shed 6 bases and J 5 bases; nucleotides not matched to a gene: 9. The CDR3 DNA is TGTGCCAGCAGAACCAGCGGGGGGAAAATAGATACGCAGTATTTT. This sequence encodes CASRTSGGKIDTQYF.

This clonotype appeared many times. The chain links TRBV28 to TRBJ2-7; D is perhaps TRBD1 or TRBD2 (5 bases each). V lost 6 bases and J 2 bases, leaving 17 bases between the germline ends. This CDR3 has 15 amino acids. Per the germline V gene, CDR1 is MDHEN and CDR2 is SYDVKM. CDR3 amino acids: CASRPWAGTTYEQYF. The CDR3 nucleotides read TGTGCCAGCAGGCCCTGGGCAGGGACCACCTACGAGCAGTACTTC.

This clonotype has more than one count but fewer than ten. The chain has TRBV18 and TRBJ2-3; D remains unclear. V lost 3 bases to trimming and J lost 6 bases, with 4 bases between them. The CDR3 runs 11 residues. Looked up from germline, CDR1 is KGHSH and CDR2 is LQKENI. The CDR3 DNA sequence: TGTGCCAGCTCACCGTGGGATACGCAGTATTTT. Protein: CASSPWDTQYF.

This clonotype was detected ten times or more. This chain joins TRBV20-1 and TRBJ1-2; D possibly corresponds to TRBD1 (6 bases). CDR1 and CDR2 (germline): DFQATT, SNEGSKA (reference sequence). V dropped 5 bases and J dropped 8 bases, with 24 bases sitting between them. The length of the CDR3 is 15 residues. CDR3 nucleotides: TGCAGTGCTTCGCCTCAAGGGACACCCAGTGGGGGCTACACCTTC. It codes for CSASPQGTPSGGYTF.

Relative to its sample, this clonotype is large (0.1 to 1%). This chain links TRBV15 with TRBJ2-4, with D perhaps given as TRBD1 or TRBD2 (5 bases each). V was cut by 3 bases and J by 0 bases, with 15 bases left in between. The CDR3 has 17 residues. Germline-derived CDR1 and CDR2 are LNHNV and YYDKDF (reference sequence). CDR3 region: CATSSHLGAIAKNIQYF. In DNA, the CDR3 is TGTGCCACCAGCAGCCACCTCGGGGCTATAGCCAAAAACATTCAGTACTTC.

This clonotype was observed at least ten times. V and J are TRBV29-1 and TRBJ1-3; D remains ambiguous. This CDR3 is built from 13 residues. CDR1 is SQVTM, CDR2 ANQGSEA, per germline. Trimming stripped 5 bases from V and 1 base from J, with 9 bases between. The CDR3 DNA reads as TGCAGCGTTCAAGGGATATCTGGAAACACCATATATTTT. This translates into CSVQGISGNTIYF.